The clone carrying this T cell receptor (beta chain) occurred many times. Antigen unknown. At the time of active disease, bone marrow was collected from every patient. The data derive from a study of read filtering for tumor transcriptome and immune sequencing. Study-wide context: Roughly 8 patients were R-ISS I, about 16 were R-ISS II, more than five were R-ISS III.

This library used approximately 370 ng RNA and molecular barcoded adaptors spanning alpha/delta and beta/gamma chains. In TCRdb, the reads were re-called with MiXCR into one record per CDR3 protein. The data contain 35,000 to 40,000 distinct CDR3 sequences, roughly an eighth of them seen just once; the ten biggest clones take up around 26%. The CDR3 is made up of 14 amino acids. The V gene lost 3 bases and the J gene lost 2 bases, with 12 bases spanning the gap. CDR1 DFQATT and CDR2 SNEGSKA come from the germline V gene (reference sequence). General observations from the study: Without single-read clonotypes, shared clonotype proportions correlated more between IR-seq and RNA-seq. Compared with RNA-seq, IR-seq gave much higher clonotype depth and reliability.

Sample: a population of CD138-negative cells sorted from bone marrow. V gene TRBV20-1 combines with J gene TRBJ2-3; no clear D. This TCR came from a donor aged 40 or older with multiple myeloma. For the CDR3, the DNA is TGCAGTGCTAGGAGAAGACCTAACACAGATACGCAGTATTTT. As protein: CSARRRPNTDTQYF.